Listed here are 32 T cell receptor beta chains from one sample, sequenced in a study of T cells expressing NK-cell markers. For each CDR3 protein, TCRdb gives one entry from its re-call of the 5' RACE reads, without DNA. The sample totals 200,000 to 300,000 distinct CDR3 sequences; its top ten clones hold about 0.39%. Sequenced sample: blood T cells: a sorted CD56 or NKG2C T cell subset, CD4+ or CD8+ T cells, or bulk PBMC T cells (not recorded which). These receptors all come from a young man in good health.

This chain joins TRBV12-3 or TRBV12-4 and TRBJ2-3. CDR3 length: 12 amino acids. The CDR3 protein is CASRTSRDTQYF.

V usage is TRBV28 and J usage is TRBJ2-1; TCRdb picks TRBD1, but there is no DNA to check that call. Looked up from germline, CDR1 is MDHEN and CDR2 is SYDVKM. CDR3 size: 15 residues. CDR3 sequence reads: CASSPPGQGMNEQFF. Using reference TRBV28 and TRBJ2-1 for the parts outside the CDR3, the full variable domain is DVKVTQSSRYLVKRTGEKVFLECVQDMDHENMFWYRQDPGLGLRLIYFSYDVKMKEKGDIPEGYSVSREKKERFSLILESASTNQTSMYLCASSPPGQGMNEQFFGPGTRLTVL.

This rearrangement joins TRBV12-3 or TRBV12-4 to TRBJ2-5; TCRdb picks TRBD1, but there is no DNA to check that call. The CDR3 runs to 16 residues. CDR3 in amino acids: CASRPGGQTNGETQYF.

The J gene is TRBJ2-2, the V gene TRBV10-1; the TRBD2 assignment by TCRdb is unverifiable without DNA. Germline lookup yields CDR1 WNHNN and CDR2 SYGVQD (reference sequence). The CDR3 consists of 15 residues. CDR3 protein: CASSAVLAGAGELFF.

The rearrangement joins TRBV5-1 to TRBJ2-3; TCRdb outputs TRBD2, but without DNA this stays unchecked. In germline, CDR1 is SGHRS, CDR2 YFSETQ. CDR3 length equals 18 residues. The chain's CDR3 is CASSWPGRLAGVTDTQYF. Using reference TRBV5-1 and TRBJ2-3 for the parts outside the CDR3, the full variable domain is KAGVTQTPRYLIKTRGQQVTLSCSPISGHRSVSWYQQTPGQGLQFLFEYFSETQRNKGNFPGRFSGRQFSNSRSEMNVSTLELGDSALYLCASSWPGRLAGVTDTQYFGPGTRLTVL.

The rearrangement joins TRBV3-1 to TRBJ1-6. CDR1 and CDR2 from the germline V gene are LGHDT and YNNKEL (reference sequence). The CDR3 length is 13 residues. The CDR3 loop reads CASSQDANSPLHF.

The chain carries TRBV29-1 and TRBJ2-5. This CDR3 has 13 residues. Germline CDR1 reads SQVTM; CDR2 reads ANQGSEA. The CDR3: CSATWIEQETQYF. Complete variable domain (other parts from reference TRBV29-1 and TRBJ2-5): SAVISQKPSRDICQRGTSLTIQCQVDSQVTMMFWYRQQPGQSLTLIATANQGSEATYESGFVIDKFPISRPNLTFSTLTVSNMSPEDSSIYLCSATWIEQETQYFGPGTRLLVL.

The chain carries TRBV10-1 and TRBJ2-3. CDR3 size: 13 residues. Germline assignment: CDR1 WNHNN and CDR2 SYGVQD (reference sequence). CDR3 region: CASSIRQDDTQYF.

This sequence joins TRBV12-3 or TRBV12-4 and TRBJ1-4; TCRdb gives TRBD1 as the D gene, but with no DNA this cannot be confirmed. The CDR3 is 15 amino acids. This chain's CDR3 is CASSFGGQNNEKLFF.

The chain combines TRBV6-5 with TRBJ2-7; TCRdb's D call, TRBD2, is unchecked because there is no DNA. This CDR3 is built from 16 residues. The germline V gene encodes CDR1 MNHEY and CDR2 SVGAGI. The CDR3 loop reads CASSYKAGLARYEQYF.

This chain joins TRBV20-1 and TRBJ1-1. The CDR3 contains 13 residues. Per germline, CDR1 DFQATT and CDR2 SNEGSKA (reference sequence). CDR3 amino acids: CSASAGTNTEAFF.

The CDR3 sequence: CASSFLPLWGYTF. This chain connects TRBV12-3 or TRBV12-4 to TRBJ1-2; TCRdb picks TRBD1, but there is no DNA to check that call. There are 13 residues in the CDR3.

The chain has TRBV12-3 or TRBV12-4 and TRBJ1-1; TCRdb calls TRBD1, which cannot be checked without DNA. The CDR3 contains 12 residues. This chain's CDR3 is CASNDRVTEAFF.

The chain links TRBV4-2 to TRBJ1-2. In germline, CDR1 is LGHNA, CDR2 YNFKEQ. The CDR3 covers 14 residues. CDR3 loop: CASSSTGRGDGYTF.

V usage is TRBV5-1 and J usage is TRBJ2-3; TCRdb calls TRBD1, which cannot be checked without DNA. The CDR3 is 14 amino acids. Germline CDR1 SGHRS, CDR2 YFSETQ. CDR3 amino acids: CASRGTGSGDTQYF.

J is TRBJ2-1 and V is TRBV20-1. The germline gives CDR1 DFQATT, CDR2 SNEGSKA (reference sequence). The CDR3 runs to 15 residues. CDR3 region: CSARGGITNAKWQFF.

J is TRBJ2-2 and V is TRBV20-1. The CDR3 loop spans 14 amino acids. Germline V CDR1 and CDR2: DFQATT, SNEGSKA (reference sequence). This chain's CDR3 is CSPTLPRGTGELFF.

The chain joins TRBV7-8 to TRBJ1-5; TCRdb's assignment of TRBD1 cannot be checked, as there is no DNA. The CDR3 covers 13 residues. Germline loops: CDR1 SGHVS, CDR2 FQNEAQ. This CDR3 reads CASSADAGTHQHF.

The chain joins TRBV7-9 to TRBJ2-2. Germline values: CDR1 SEHNR, CDR2 FQNEAQ (reference sequence). The CDR3 runs to 17 residues. Here the CDR3 reads CASTLMGFDRITGELFF.

This rearrangement joins TRBV6-1 to TRBJ1-1. The germline CDR1 and CDR2 sequences are MNHNS and SASEGT. CDR3 size: 13 residues. The CDR3 spells CASRQLFGTEAFF.

The chain couples TRBV5-8 to TRBJ2-1. The CDR3 extends over 15 amino acids. Germline CDR1 SGHTS, CDR2 YDEGEE. The CDR3 here is CASSLGLTRRSEQFF.

The chain recombines TRBV5-1 with TRBJ2-5; checking the TCRdb D call of TRBD2 is not possible without DNA. Germline lookup yields CDR1 SGHRS and CDR2 YFSETQ. The CDR3 is made up of 16 amino acids. CDR3 protein: CASSAEPLAGGETQYF.

The chain recombines TRBV6-1 with TRBJ2-7; without DNA, the TCRdb call of TRBD2 cannot be checked. Looked up from germline, CDR1 is MNHNS and CDR2 is SASEGT. The length of the CDR3 is 17 residues. Here the CDR3 reads CASRDETLAGGYYEQYF.

The chain recombines TRBV12-3 or TRBV12-4 with TRBJ1-6; the TCRdb D gene call, TRBD1, has no DNA to confirm it. The CDR3 has 16 residues. CDR3 region: CASSPTNGQGGSPLHF.

The chain is built from TRBV19 and TRBJ2-5; checking the TCRdb D call of TRBD1 is not possible without DNA. The CDR3 runs 15 residues. Germline CDR1 LNHDA, CDR2 SQIVND (reference sequence). CDR3 residues: CASSIAPSERETQYF.

The chain is built from TRBV7-6 and TRBJ2-1; the D call of TRBD2 rests on TCRdb alone, since no DNA is present to check it. The CDR3 spans 20 residues. Germline V gene data show CDR1 as SGHVS and CDR2 as FNYEAQ. This CDR3 is CASSFFQGLAGRSSYNEQFF.

This CDR3 is CSCGLVETQYF. The gene calls are TRBV20-1 and TRBJ2-5; checking the TCRdb D call of TRBD2 is not possible without DNA. The CDR3 runs 11 residues. The germline CDR1 and CDR2 sequences are DFQATT and SNEGSKA (reference sequence).

V and J are TRBV12-3 or TRBV12-4 and TRBJ2-1. The CDR3 sequence is 11 residues long. CDR3 loop: CASSLSLEQFF.

This rearrangement joins TRBV10-3 to TRBJ2-5; the D gene TCRdb calls, TRBD2, cannot be checked with no DNA. This CDR3 comprises 14 residues. The germline V gene has CDR1 ENHRY and CDR2 SYGVKD. This CDR3 is CATVRELAGETQYF.

The J gene is TRBJ1-5, the V gene TRBV5-6; TCRdb's D call, TRBD1, is unchecked because there is no DNA. Germline loops: CDR1 SGHDT, CDR2 YYEEEE. The CDR3 is made up of 16 amino acids. CDR3 residues: CASSLAGRGGNQPQHF.

The chain couples TRBV7-2 to TRBJ2-7; TCRdb designates TRBD1, a call that cannot be tested without DNA. The germline CDR1 and CDR2 sequences are SGHTA and FQGNSA. The CDR3 totals 16 residues. The CDR3 region is CASSSALTSSGAVQYF.

The chain is built from TRBV20-1 and TRBJ2-3; as DNA is missing, the TRBD2 call by TCRdb cannot be tested. Germline V CDR1 and CDR2: DFQATT, SNEGSKA (reference sequence). CDR3 size: 13 residues. The CDR3 sequence: CSETSYRTDTQYF.